Presented here are 23 T cell receptor beta chains from one specimen sequenced in a study of regulatory T cells in long-lasting Graves disease (dated by TCRdb to about 2021). Explained via the paper, the time point label denotes: newly diagnosed GD, antithyroid drugs for less than 3 months. For both TCR sequencing and RNA sequencing, RNA was extracted from PBMCs in TRIzol. Library preparation used multiplex PCR. Sequenced using an Illumina HiSeq 4000. CDR3 regions were amplified by Arm-PCR with iRepertoire HTBI primers to construct TCR beta libraries. TCRdb took the public reads, trimmed them with fastp at Q25, ran MiXCR for clone calling and kept in-frame beta chains. Every CDR3 protein is listed once, alongside the most common genes and DNA of its rows. The sample table lists approximately 490,000 distinct CDR3 sequences, about 16% of them with a count of one. The top ten clonotypes cover approximately 12% of the sample.

These same data were also listed under a study on T cells in Graves' hyperthyroidism and ophthalmopathy.

This specimen consisted of peripheral blood mononuclear cells (PBMCs), obtained at new diagnosis, from a patient treated with antithyroid drugs. All receptors derive from a man between 40 and 49 years old with Graves disease. Donor details come from another sample of the same person, matched by shared clones.

This clonotype occurred many times. J is TRBJ2-3 and V is TRBV20-1; D is perhaps TRBD2 (5 bases). The CDR3 runs 13 residues. Per the germline V gene, CDR1 is DFQATT and CDR2 is SNEGSKA (reference sequence). The V gene lost 6 bases and the J gene lost 2 bases, with 12 bases spanning the gap. The CDR3 region has the DNA TGCAGTGCACAAATTAGCGACACAGATACGCAGTATTTT. Its protein product is CSAQISDTDTQYF.

Details on this clonotype: A much larger clone lies a single base off, so this may be a read error. The J gene is TRBJ2-2, the V gene TRBV7-2; no clear D. Germline CDR1 reads SGHTA; CDR2 reads FQGNSA. This CDR3 region has 13 residues. Trimming took off 2 bases at V and 6 bases at J, with 7 bases between the two ends. The CDR3 coding sequence is TGTGCCAGCAGCTTAAAAAGAGCCGGGGAGCTGTTTTTT. Translation: CASSLKRAGELFF.

This clonotype was picked up many times. The chain couples TRBV3-1 to TRBJ2-5; 12 bases match TRBD1. The CDR3 consists of 14 residues. The ends lost 10 bases at V and 4 bases at J; junction bases unmatched: 7. Germline assignment: CDR1 LGHDT and CDR2 YNNKEL (reference sequence). The CDR3 sequence: CATQGQGARETQYF. The CDR3 DNA sequence: TGTGCCACCCAGGGACAGGGGGCGCGAGAGACCCAGTACTTC.

The table lists this clonotype with a few counts. The CDR3 loop reads CASSWRQGSIGKLFF. CDR3 DNA sequence: TGTGCCAGCAGCTGGAGACAGGGGTCGATCGGAAAACTGTTTTTT. The V call is TRBV7-2, the J call TRBJ1-4, with 8 nucleotides matching TRBD1. Germline lookup yields CDR1 SGHTA and CDR2 FQGNSA. This CDR3 has 15 amino acids. V shed 4 bases and J 10 bases; nucleotides not matched to a gene: 11.

The sample holds many counts of this clonotype. The rearrangement links TRBV6-2 or TRBV6-3 to TRBJ2-2; D is unclear. This CDR3 contains 13 residues. Germline values: CDR1 MNHEY, CDR2 SVGEGT. V gave up 7 bases and J gave up 1 base, with 7 bases separating them. CDR3 coding DNA: TGTGCCAGCAAATTGGGGAACACCGGGGAGCTGTTTTTT. It specifies CASKLGNTGELFF.

This rearrangement joins TRBV6-1 to TRBJ2-2; 8 positions agree with TRBD2. This CDR3 is built from 13 residues. J was trimmed by 3 bases and V by 6 bases; bases with no gene match: 0. In germline, CDR1 is MNHNS, CDR2 SASEGT. The CDR3 DNA reads as TGTGCCAGCAGAGCGGGGGACACCGGGGAGCTGTTTTTT. Encoded protein: CASRAGDTGELFF.

This clonotype was seen only a few times. The chain is built from TRBV18 and TRBJ1-5; TRBD1 might be the D (6 bases). Germline loops: CDR1 KGHSH, CDR2 LQKENI. With 3 bases removed from V and 7 bases from J, the gap between germline ends came to 13 bases. The CDR3 sequence is 14 residues long. CDR3 coding DNA: TGTGCCAGCTCACCGGCCAGGGGCGACCAGCCCCAGCATTTT. Encoded protein: CASSPARGDQPQHF.

The V gene is TRBV6-1, the J gene TRBJ1-1, with a possible D match to TRBD1 (5 bases). CDR3 size: 15 residues. Germline V CDR1 and CDR2: MNHNS, SASEGT. The V end lost 3 bases, the J end lost 0 bases, and 11 bases lay between the germline ends. Written as DNA, the CDR3 is TGTGCCAGCAGTGAGGGGCCAGGGATGAACACTGAAGCTTTCTTT. It yields the protein CASSEGPGMNTEAFF.

CDR3: CASSDEPRSNQPQHF. DNA of the CDR3: TGTGCCAGCAGTGATGAGCCCAGGAGCAATCAGCCCCAGCATTTT. The chain has TRBV6-2 or TRBV6-3 and TRBJ1-5; D is uncertain. Trimming took off 5 bases at V and 1 base at J, with 12 bases between the two ends. Germline assignment: CDR1 MNHEY and CDR2 SVGEGT. The CDR3 spans 15 residues.

A word on this clonotype: A single base separates this from a much larger clone, so it may be a read error. The V gene is TRBV11-3, the J gene TRBJ2-3; D not certain. TRBJ2-5 explains the end of the DNA better; the J call may be wrong. CDR1 is SGHNT, CDR2 YENEEA, per germline. The CDR3 loop spans 14 amino acids. The CDR3 sequence is CASSPGRLNGTQYF. CDR3 sequence (DNA): TGTGCCAGCAGCCCCGGGCGATTGAACGGGACCCAGTACTTC.

This clonotype was seen a handful of times. The rearrangement links TRBV12-3 or TRBV12-4 to TRBJ2-7; 7 bases align to TRBD1. Trimming removed 1 base from V and 5 bases from J; junction bases left unmatched: 2. The CDR3 spans 13 residues. The CDR3 region has the DNA TGTGCCAGCAGTTTAGTCAGGGGGAACGAGCAGTACTTC. It codes for CASSLVRGNEQYF.

The table lists this clonotype with many counts. V is TRBV28 and J is TRBJ2-7; TRBD2 agrees at 10 bases. CDR3 length: 16 residues. CDR1 is MDHEN and CDR2 is SYDVKM in the germline V gene. The trim removed 3 bases at V and 5 bases at J, leaving 10 bases unmatched. CDR3 coding DNA: TGTGCCAGCAGTTTGGACTTTAGCGGGGGGCGCGACGAGCAGTACTTC. Protein: CASSLDFSGGRDEQYF.

Comment on this clonotype: A much bigger clone sits one base away, suggesting this may be a read error. The chain recombines TRBV5-1 with TRBJ2-7, with no clear D. Germline V gives CDR1 SGHRS, CDR2 YFSETQ. The CDR3 totals 14 residues. Trimming stripped 3 bases from V and 6 bases from J, with 16 bases between. The CDR3 sequence: CASSWAGPPGEQYF. The CDR3 region has the DNA TGCGCCAGCAGCTGGGCCGGGCCGCCGGGCGAGCAGTACTTC.

As regards this clonotype: It may be a read error: a sequence one base away is much more abundant. The rearrangement uses TRBV27 and TRBJ2-1; D is perhaps TRBD1 or TRBD2 (6 bases each). From germline, CDR1 is MNHEY and CDR2 SMNVEV (reference sequence). This CDR3 has 15 amino acids. Trimming took off 6 bases at V and 2 bases at J, with 14 bases between the two ends. CDR3 amino acids: CASRLLGGPYNEQFF. The CDR3, as DNA: TGTGCCAGCAGACTCCTGGGGGGCCCCTACAATGAGCAGTTCTTC.

This clonotype was detected many times. The genes are TRBV20-1 and TRBJ2-1; 9 positions agree with TRBD2. The trim removed 1 base at V and 8 bases at J, leaving 15 bases unmatched. Germline loops: CDR1 DFQATT, CDR2 SNEGSKA (reference sequence). The CDR3 has 17 amino acids. CDR3 loop: CSARVAGGPPIYDEQFF. The CDR3 coding sequence is TGCAGTGCTAGAGTCGCGGGAGGGCCTCCGATATACGATGAGCAGTTCTTC.

The chain has TRBV6-2 or TRBV6-3 and TRBJ1-2; tentative D call: TRBD1 (5 bases). This CDR3 comprises 16 residues. Germline V gene lookup returns CDR1 MNHEY and CDR2 SVGEGT. V lost 0 bases to trimming and J lost 1 base, with 12 bases between them. The CDR3 here is CASSYSGGTDNYGYTF. The CDR3, as DNA: TGTGCCAGCAGTTACTCCGGTGGGACCGATAACTATGGCTACACCTTC.

V is TRBV10-3 and J is TRBJ2-3; D is perhaps TRBD1 or TRBD2 (5 bases each). This CDR3 has 13 amino acids. Trimming stripped 11 bases from V and 2 bases from J, with 14 bases between. CDR1 is ENHRY and CDR2 is SYGVKD in the germline V gene. In DNA form, the CDR3 reads TGTGCCGTACGAGAGGGGTCCACAGATACGCAGTATTTT. Translation gives CAVREGSTDTQYF.

This clonotype was seen many times. V usage is TRBV3-1 and J usage is TRBJ2-3; tentatively, D is TRBD1 (6 bases). There are 15 residues in the CDR3. CDR1 and CDR2 (germline): LGHDT, YNNKEL (reference sequence). The ends were cut back, 3 bases at V and 2 bases at J, with 12 bases in the middle. CDR3 sequence reads: CASSHPTGFTDTQYF. DNA for the CDR3: TGTGCCAGCAGCCACCCGACAGGTTTCACAGATACGCAGTATTTT.

About this clonotype: A much larger clone lies a single base off, so this may be a read error. The genes are TRBV28 and TRBJ2-1, with TRBD2 matching 13 bases. Trimming cost V 8 bases and J 10 bases; bases outside gene matches: 5. Looked up from germline, CDR1 is MDHEN and CDR2 is SYDVKM. The CDR3 spans 13 residues. The CDR3 DNA reads as TGTGCCAGCGGTCGGACTAGCGGGAGCGAGCAGTTCTTC. This codes for CASGRTSGSEQFF.

This clonotype has more than one count but fewer than ten. This rearrangement joins TRBV19 to TRBJ1-1; 8 bases are a match to TRBD1. CDR1 and CDR2 from the germline V gene are LNHDA and SQIVND (reference sequence). The CDR3 sequence is 17 residues long. The V segment lost 7 bases and the J segment 5 bases; nucleotides outside the gene matches: 18. The CDR3 region has the DNA TGTGCCAGTACCTTCCGAAGGACAGGGAGGCCGGAGACTGAAGCTTTCTTT. Translation: CASTFRRTGRPETEAFF.

This clonotype has a handful of counts. The CDR3 is CASSPDRVDTQYF. The CDR3 nucleotides are TGCGCCAGCAGCCCCGACAGGGTTGATACGCAGTATTTT. The gene calls are TRBV5-1 and TRBJ2-3; 7 bases map to TRBD1. The germline V gene has CDR1 SGHRS and CDR2 YFSETQ. This CDR3 is built from 13 residues. Losses at the gene ends were 4 bases for V and 6 bases for J; bases not matched to a gene: 5.

This clonotype has at least ten counts. The chain is built from TRBV12-3 or TRBV12-4 and TRBJ2-7, with D hard to call. The CDR3 sequence is 14 residues long. The V end lost 3 bases, the J end lost 6 bases, and 15 bases lay between the germline ends. CDR3 in amino acids: CASSLYPKRTEQYF. As DNA, the CDR3 is TGTGCCAGCAGTTTGTACCCCAAGCGAACCGAGCAGTACTTC.

This clonotype was counted many times. The chain couples TRBV2 to TRBJ2-3, with 10 bases matching TRBD2. Trimming removed 6 bases from V and 3 bases from J; junction bases left unmatched: 6. CDR1 SNHLY and CDR2 FYNNEI come from the germline V gene. The CDR3 consists of 15 residues. The DNA for the CDR3 is TGTGCCAGCAGGGAGCGGGAGGGCCTAACAGATACGCAGTATTTT. Amino acids: CASREREGLTDTQYF.